This T cell receptor (beta chain) was identified in a study of blood T cells in healthy people across ages. The trim removed 3 bases at V and 3 bases at J, leaving 6 bases unmatched. This CDR3 region has 16 residues. Germline CDR1 and CDR2: SEHNR and FQNEAQ (reference sequence). Notes on the study in general: Both naive CD4+ cell counts and diversity were greater in long-lived donors than in aged donors.

Details on this clonotype: Its specificity is not known.

Sample-barcoded 5' priming and a J-beta primer mix drove a second PCR of 7 to 11 cycles. TCRdb reanalysed the 5' RACE reads using MiXCR and keeps one entry per CDR3 protein. The sample holds roughly 1,500,000 distinct CDR3 sequences, about 35% seen once. This TCR was recovered from a woman aged 25 to 45 in good health. The chain employs TRBV7-9 and TRBJ2-1, with 9 bases aligning to TRBD2. Sequenced sample: blood. CDR3 in amino acids: CASSFQIAGDYNEQFF. The DNA for the CDR3 is TGTGCCAGCAGCTTCCAGATAGCGGGGGACTACAATGAGCAGTTCTTC. Using reference TRBV7-9 and TRBJ2-1 for the parts outside the CDR3, the full variable domain is DTGVSQNPRHKITKRGQNVTFRCDPISEHNRLYWYRQTLGQGPEFLTYFQNEAQLEKSRLLSDRFSAERPKGSFSTLEIQRTEQGDSAMYLCASSFQIAGDYNEQFFGPGTRLTVL.